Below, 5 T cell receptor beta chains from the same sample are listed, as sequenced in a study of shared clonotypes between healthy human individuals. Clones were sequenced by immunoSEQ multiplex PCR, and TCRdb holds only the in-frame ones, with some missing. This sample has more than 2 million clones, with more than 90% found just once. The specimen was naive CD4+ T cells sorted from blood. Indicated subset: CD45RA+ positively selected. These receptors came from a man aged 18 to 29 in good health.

The CDR3 nucleotides read TGTGCCAGCAGCTCGTACTTACAGGGGGCCGGGGAGCTGTTTTTT. This gives the protein CASSSYLQGAGELFF. The chain has TRBV13 and TRBJ2-2; 8 bases are a match to TRBD1. CDR1 and CDR2 (germline): PRHDT, FYEKMQ (reference sequence). This CDR3 is 15 amino acids long. V trimming: 4 bases; J trimming: 6 bases; junction bases outside the gene matches: 7.

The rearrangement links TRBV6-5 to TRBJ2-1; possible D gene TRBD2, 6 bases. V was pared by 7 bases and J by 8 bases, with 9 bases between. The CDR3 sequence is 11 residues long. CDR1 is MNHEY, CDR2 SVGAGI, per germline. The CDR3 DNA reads TGTGCCAGCACCAGGAGGGATGAGCAGTTCTTC. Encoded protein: CASTRRDEQFF.

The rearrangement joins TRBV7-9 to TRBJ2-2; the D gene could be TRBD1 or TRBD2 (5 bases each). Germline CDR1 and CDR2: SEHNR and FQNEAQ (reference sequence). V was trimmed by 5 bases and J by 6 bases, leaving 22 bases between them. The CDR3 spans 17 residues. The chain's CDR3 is CASSLPSRGSVAGELFF. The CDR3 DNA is TGTGCCAGCAGCCTGCCCTCGAGGGGATCGGTGGCCGGGGAGCTGTTTTTT.

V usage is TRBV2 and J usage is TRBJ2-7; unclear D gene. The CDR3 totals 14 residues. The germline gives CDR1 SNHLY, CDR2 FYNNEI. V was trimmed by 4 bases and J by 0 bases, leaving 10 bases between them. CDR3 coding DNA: TGTGCCAGCAGTGGGTCCGGCGGCTCCTACGAGCAGTACTTC. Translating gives CASSGSGGSYEQYF.

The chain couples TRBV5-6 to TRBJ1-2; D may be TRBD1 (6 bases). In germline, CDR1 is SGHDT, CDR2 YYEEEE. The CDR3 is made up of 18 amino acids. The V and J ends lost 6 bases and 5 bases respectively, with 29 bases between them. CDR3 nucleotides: TGTGCCAGCATGGCCCGTGAGAGCGCCAGGGGTGGTTTATATGGCTACACCTTC. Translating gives CASMARESARGGLYGYTF.